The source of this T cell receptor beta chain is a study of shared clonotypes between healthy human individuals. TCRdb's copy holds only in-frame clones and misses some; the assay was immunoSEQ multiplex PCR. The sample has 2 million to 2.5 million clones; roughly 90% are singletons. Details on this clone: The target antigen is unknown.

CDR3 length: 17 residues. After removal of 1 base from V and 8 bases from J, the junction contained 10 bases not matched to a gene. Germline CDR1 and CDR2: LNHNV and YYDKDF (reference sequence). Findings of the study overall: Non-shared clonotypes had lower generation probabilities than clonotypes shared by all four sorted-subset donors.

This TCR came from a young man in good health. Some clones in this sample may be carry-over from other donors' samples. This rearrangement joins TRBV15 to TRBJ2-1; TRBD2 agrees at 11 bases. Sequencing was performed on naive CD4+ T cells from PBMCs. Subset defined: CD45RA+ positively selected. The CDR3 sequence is CATSRVLTSGSRDEQFF. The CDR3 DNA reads TGTGCCACCAGCAGAGTCCTTACTAGCGGGAGTAGGGATGAGCAGTTCTTC.